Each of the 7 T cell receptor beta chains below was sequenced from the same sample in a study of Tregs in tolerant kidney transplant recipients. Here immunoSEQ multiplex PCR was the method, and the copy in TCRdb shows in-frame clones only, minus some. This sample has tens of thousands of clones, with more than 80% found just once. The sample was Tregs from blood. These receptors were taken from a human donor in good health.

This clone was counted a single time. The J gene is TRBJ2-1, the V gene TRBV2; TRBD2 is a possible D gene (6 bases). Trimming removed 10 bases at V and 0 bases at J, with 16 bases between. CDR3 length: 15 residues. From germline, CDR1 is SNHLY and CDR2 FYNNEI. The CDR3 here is CAIRDFTTSYNEQFF. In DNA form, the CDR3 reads TGTGCCATCCGGGACTTCACTACCTCCTACAATGAGCAGTTCTTC.

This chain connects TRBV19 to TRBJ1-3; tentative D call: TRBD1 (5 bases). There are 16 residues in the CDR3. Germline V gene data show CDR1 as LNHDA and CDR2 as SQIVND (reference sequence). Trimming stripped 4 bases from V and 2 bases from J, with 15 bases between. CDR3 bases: TGTGCCAGTAGTAGACAGACCATCCGGACTGGAAACACCATATATTTT. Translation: CASSRQTIRTGNTIYF.

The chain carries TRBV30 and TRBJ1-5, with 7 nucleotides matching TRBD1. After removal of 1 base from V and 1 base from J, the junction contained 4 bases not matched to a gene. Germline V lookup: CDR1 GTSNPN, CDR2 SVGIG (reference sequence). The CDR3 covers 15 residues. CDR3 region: CAWSGRGPSNQPQHF. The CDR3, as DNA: TGTGCCTGGAGTGGGAGGGGGCCGAGCAATCAGCCCCAGCATTTT.

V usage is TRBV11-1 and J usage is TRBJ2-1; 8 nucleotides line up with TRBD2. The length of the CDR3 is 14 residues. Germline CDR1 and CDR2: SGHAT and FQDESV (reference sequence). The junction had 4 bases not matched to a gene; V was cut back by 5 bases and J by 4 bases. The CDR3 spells CASSRLAGYNEQFF. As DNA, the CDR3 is TGTGCCAGCAGCAGGCTAGCGGGTTACAATGAGCAGTTCTTC.

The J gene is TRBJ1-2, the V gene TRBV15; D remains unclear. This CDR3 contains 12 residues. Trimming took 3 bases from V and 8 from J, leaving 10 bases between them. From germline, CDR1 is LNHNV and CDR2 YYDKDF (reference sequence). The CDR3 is CATSRATGGYTF. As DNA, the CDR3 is TGTGCCACCAGCAGGGCGACGGGGGGCTACACCTTC.

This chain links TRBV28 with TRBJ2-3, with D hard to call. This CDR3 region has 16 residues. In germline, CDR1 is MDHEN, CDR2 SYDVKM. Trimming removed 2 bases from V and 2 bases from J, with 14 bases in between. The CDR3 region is CASSLGLVPHTDTQYF. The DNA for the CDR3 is TGTGCCAGCAGTTTAGGGCTAGTTCCCCACACAGATACGCAGTATTTT. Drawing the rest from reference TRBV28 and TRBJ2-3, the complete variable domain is DVKVTQSSRYLVKRTGEKVFLECVQDMDHENMFWYRQDPGLGLRLIYFSYDVKMKEKGDIPEGYSVSREKKERFSLILESASTNQTSMYLCASSLGLVPHTDTQYFGPGTRLTVL.

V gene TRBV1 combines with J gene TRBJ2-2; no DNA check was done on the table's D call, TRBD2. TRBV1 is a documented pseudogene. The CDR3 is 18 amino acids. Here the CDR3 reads CTSSQEQGLRQDTGELFF. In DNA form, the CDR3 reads TGCACCAGCAGCCAAGAACAAGGACTCCGGCAGGACACCGGGGAGCTGTTTTTT.